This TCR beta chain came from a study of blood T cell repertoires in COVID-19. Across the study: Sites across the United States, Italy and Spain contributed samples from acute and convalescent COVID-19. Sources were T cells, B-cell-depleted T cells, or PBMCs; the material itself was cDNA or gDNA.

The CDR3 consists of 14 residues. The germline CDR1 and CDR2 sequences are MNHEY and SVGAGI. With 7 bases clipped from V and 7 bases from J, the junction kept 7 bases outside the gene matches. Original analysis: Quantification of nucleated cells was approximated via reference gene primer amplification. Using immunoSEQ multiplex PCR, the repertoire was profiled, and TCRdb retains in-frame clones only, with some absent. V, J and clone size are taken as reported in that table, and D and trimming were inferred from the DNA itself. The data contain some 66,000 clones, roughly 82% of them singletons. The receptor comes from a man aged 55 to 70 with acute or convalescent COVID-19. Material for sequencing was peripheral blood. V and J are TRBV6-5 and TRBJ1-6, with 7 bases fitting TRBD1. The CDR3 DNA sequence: TGTGCCAGCAACGTCCAGGGGGGAAATTCACCCCTCCACTTT. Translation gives CASNVQGGNSPLHF.